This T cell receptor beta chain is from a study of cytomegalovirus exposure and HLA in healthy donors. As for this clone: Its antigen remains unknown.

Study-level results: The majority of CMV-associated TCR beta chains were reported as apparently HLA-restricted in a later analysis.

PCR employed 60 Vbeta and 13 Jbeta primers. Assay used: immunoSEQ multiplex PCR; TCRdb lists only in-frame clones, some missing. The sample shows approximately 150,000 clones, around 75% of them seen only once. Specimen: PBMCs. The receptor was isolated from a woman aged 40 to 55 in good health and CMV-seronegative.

The CDR3 loop is CASSQTRSRTQYF. The DNA for the CDR3 is TGTGCCAGCAGTCAAACCCGGAGTAGGACCCAGTACTTC. J is TRBJ2-5 and V is TRBV6-5; D ambiguous. This CDR3 has 13 amino acids. V was trimmed by 5 bases and J by 7 bases, leaving 14 bases between them. Germline CDR1 reads MNHEY; CDR2 reads SVGAGI.